This is a list of T cell receptor beta chains from one sample in a study of cytomegalovirus exposure and HLA in healthy donors. Produced via immunoSEQ multiplex PCR; TCRdb's table is partial and in-frame only. Among 120,000 or so clones listed, 70% to 75% were seen once. Input material: PBMCs. Every receptor here comes from a woman aged 35 to 49 in good health and CMV-seronegative. CDR3s include the opening cysteine and the closing phenylalanine or tryptophan. Fields, in order: V gene, D gene, J gene, clone size, CDR3 DNA, CDR3 protein. The D gene is left open where the match is weak. Not all rows give a size; the values are once, few, many and, for expanded clones, a class.

V gene: TRBV7-9
D gene: TRBD1
J gene: TRBJ1-1
clone size: NA
CDR3 DNA: TGTGCCAGCAGCGGGGGACAGGGGGCGTTCACTGAAGCTTTCTTT
CDR3 protein: CASSGGQGAFTEAFF

V gene: TRBV27
D gene: TRBD1
J gene: TRBJ2-1
clone size: NA
CDR3 DNA: TGTGCCAGCAGTTCCACCACCCGACAGGGCACCTACAATGAGCAGTTCTTC
CDR3 protein: CASSSTTRQGTYNEQFF

V gene: TRBV7-2
D gene: TRBD1
J gene: TRBJ2-7
clone size: NA
CDR3 DNA: TGTGCCAGCAGCCCAACGGGACAGGGGAACGGCGAGCAGTACTTC
CDR3 protein: CASSPTGQGNGEQYF

V gene: TRBV7-9
D gene: TRBD2
J gene: TRBJ2-3
clone size: NA
CDR3 DNA: TGTGCCAGCAGCTTAGGTGGAGCGGGGGGCACAGATACGCAGTATTTT
CDR3 protein: CASSLGGAGGTDTQYF

V gene: TRBV10-3
D gene: NA
J gene: TRBJ1-4
clone size: NA
CDR3 DNA: TGTGCCACTTCTGGGGGGGCGGATGAAAAACTGTTTTTT
CDR3 protein: CATSGGADEKLFF

V gene: TRBV10-3
D gene: TRBD2
J gene: TRBJ2-1
clone size: NA
CDR3 DNA: TGTGCCACCAGACTAGCGGGAGACTCTGATGAGCAGTTCTTC
CDR3 protein: CATRLAGDSDEQFF

V gene: TRBV4-1
D gene: TRBD2
J gene: TRBJ2-3
clone size: few
CDR3 DNA: TGCGCCAGCAGCCAAGGGGTAGCGGGGTACACAGATACGCAGTATTTT
CDR3 protein: CASSQGVAGYTDTQYF

V gene: TRBV7-2
D gene: TRBD1
J gene: TRBJ1-2
clone size: NA
CDR3 DNA: TGTGCCAGCAGCTCGGGACAGGGCTCCAACTATGGCTACACCTTC
CDR3 protein: CASSSGQGSNYGYTF

V gene: TRBV27
D gene: TRBD1
J gene: TRBJ1-1
clone size: NA
CDR3 DNA: TGTGCCAGCAGGACGGGACAGGGAGGGAATCTGTGGAACACTGAAGCTTTCTTT
CDR3 protein: CASRTGQGGNLWNTEAFF

V gene: TRBV11-3
D gene: NA
J gene: TRBJ2-2
clone size: NA
CDR3 DNA: TGTGCCAGCAGCCCCGGAGGTTTAGCGGATAACACCGGGGAGCTGTTTTTT
CDR3 protein: CASSPGGLADNTGELFF

V gene: TRBV9
D gene: TRBD1
J gene: TRBJ2-7
clone size: NA
CDR3 DNA: TGTGCCAGCAGCGTAGATCCGTGGACAGGGGGCAGGTCCTACGAGCAGTACTTC
CDR3 protein: CASSVDPWTGGRSYEQYF

V gene: TRBV7-9
D gene: TRBD1
J gene: TRBJ2-7
clone size: NA
CDR3 DNA: TGTGCCAGCAGCCAGGGGGCAGGGGCCTACGAGCAGTACTTC
CDR3 protein: CASSQGAGAYEQYF

V gene: TRBV4-2
D gene: TRBD2
J gene: TRBJ2-3
clone size: NA
CDR3 DNA: TGTGCCAGCAGCCAACTAGCGGGAGGGACGGGCACAGATACGCAGTATTTT
CDR3 protein: CASSQLAGGTGTDTQYF

V gene: TRBV5-1
D gene: TRBD1
J gene: TRBJ2-7
clone size: few
CDR3 DNA: TGCGCCAGCAGCTCGAGACAGGGAGAATCCTACGAGCAGTACTTC
CDR3 protein: CASSSRQGESYEQYF

V gene: TRBV2
D gene: NA
J gene: TRBJ2-5
clone size: NA
CDR3 DNA: TGTGCCAGCAGTGAAGCGTCAGTGGGGGGGACCCAGTACTTC
CDR3 protein: CASSEASVGGTQYF

V gene: TRBV19
D gene: NA
J gene: TRBJ1-1
clone size: NA
CDR3 DNA: TGTGCCAGTAGATCCAATTTCGGGTCCACTGCCCCCATGAACACTGAAGCTTTCTTT
CDR3 protein: CASRSNFGSTAPMNTEAFF

V gene: TRBV7-9
D gene: NA
J gene: TRBJ1-2
clone size: NA
CDR3 DNA: TGTGCCAGCAGTCAGGGCGGTGGGCGGACTAACTATGGCTACACCTTC
CDR3 protein: CASSQGGGRTNYGYTF

V gene: TRBV18
D gene: TRBD2
J gene: TRBJ2-3
clone size: NA
CDR3 DNA: TGTGCCAGCTCACCACGGGGTAGCGGGAACACAGATACGCAGTATTTT
CDR3 protein: CASSPRGSGNTDTQYF

V gene: TRBV30
D gene: TRBD2
J gene: TRBJ2-1
clone size: NA
CDR3 DNA: TGTGCCTGGAGTCTTCACCACCTAGCGGGAGATGGTGAGCAGTTCTTC
CDR3 protein: CAWSLHHLAGDGEQFF

V gene: TRBV7-2
D gene: TRBD1
J gene: TRBJ1-5
clone size: NA
CDR3 DNA: TGTGCCAGCAGCCAGGACAGGGTTAGCAATCAGCCCCAGCATTTT
CDR3 protein: CASSQDRVSNQPQHF

V gene: TRBV6-1
D gene: NA
J gene: TRBJ1-4
clone size: NA
CDR3 DNA: TGTGCCAGCAGTATAAACAGGGTAACTAATGAAAAACTGTTTTTT
CDR3 protein: CASSINRVTNEKLFF

V gene: TRBV11-2
D gene: TRBD1
J gene: TRBJ2-7
clone size: once
CDR3 DNA: TGTGCCAGCAGCTCGACAGGGACCGAGCAGTACTTC
CDR3 protein: CASSSTGTEQYF

V gene: TRBV6-5
D gene: TRBD1
J gene: TRBJ2-7
clone size: NA
CDR3 DNA: TGTGCCAGCAGATTCGACAGGGATGGGGCCTACGAGCAGTACTTC
CDR3 protein: CASRFDRDGAYEQYF

V gene: TRBV4-2
D gene: NA
J gene: TRBJ1-2
clone size: few
CDR3 DNA: TGTGCCAGCAGTCCCGGGAACACCTATGGCTACACCTTC
CDR3 protein: CASSPGNTYGYTF